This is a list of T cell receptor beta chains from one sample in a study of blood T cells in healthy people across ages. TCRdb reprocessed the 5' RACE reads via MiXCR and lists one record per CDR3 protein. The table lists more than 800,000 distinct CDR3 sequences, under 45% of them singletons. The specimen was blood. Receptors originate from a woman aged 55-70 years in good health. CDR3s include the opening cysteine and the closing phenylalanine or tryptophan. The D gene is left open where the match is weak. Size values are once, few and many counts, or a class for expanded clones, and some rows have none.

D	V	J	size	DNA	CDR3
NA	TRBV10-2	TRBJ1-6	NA	TGCGCCAGCAGTGAGGGGGCGTGGGCGGCCGAGAATTCACCCCTCCACTTT	CASSEGAWAAENSPLHF
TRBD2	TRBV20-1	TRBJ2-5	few	TGCAGTGCAACATCCGTGGGACTAGCGGGAGTGTACCAAGAGACCCAGTACTTC	CSATSVGLAGVYQETQYF
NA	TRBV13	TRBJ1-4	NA	TGTGCCAGCAGCTTAAGGACAGAAAAACTGTTTTTT	CASSLRTEKLFF
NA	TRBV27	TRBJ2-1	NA	TGTGCCAGCAGTTTATATGCGGGACGGCAAGAGACCCAGTTCTTC	CASSLYAGRQETQFF
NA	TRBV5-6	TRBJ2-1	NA	TGTGCCACCACAGTTGGCCCAGGGGCCTACAATGAGCAGTTCTTC	CATTVGPGAYNEQFF
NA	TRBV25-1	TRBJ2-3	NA	TGTGCCAGCTCCCTCGCAGGGGCCAAAGATACGCAGTATTTT	CASSLAGAKDTQYF
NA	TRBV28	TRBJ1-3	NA	TGTGCCAGCAGTCCTACGCCTGGCTCTGGAAACACCATATATTTT	CASSPTPGSGNTIYF
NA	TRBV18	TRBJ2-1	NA	TGTGCCAGCTCACTTGGGACACGAAATGAGCAGTTCTTC	CASSLGTRNEQFF
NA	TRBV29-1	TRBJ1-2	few	TGCAGCTTGCGGACGGACGTCTATGGCTACACCTTC	CSLRTDVYGYTF
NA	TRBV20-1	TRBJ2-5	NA	TGCAGTCCAGCCCACAAACCTACAGGCCAAGAGACCCAGTACTTC	CSPAHKPTGQETQYF
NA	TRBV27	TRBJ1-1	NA	TGTGCCAGCAGTACAGGTTTGAACACTGAAGCTTTCTTT	CASSTGLNTEAFF
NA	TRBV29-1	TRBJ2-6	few	TGCAGCGTTGACCGCGGGGACTCTGGGGCCAACGTCCTGACTTTC	CSVDRGDSGANVLTF
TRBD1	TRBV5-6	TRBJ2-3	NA	TGTGCCAGCAGCCCGACAGGGTGGATGGCAGATACGCAGTATTTT	CASSPTGWMADTQYF
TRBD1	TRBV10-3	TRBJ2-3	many	TGTGCCATCAGTCGAGGGACAGGGACAGATACGCAGTATTTT	CAISRGTGTDTQYF
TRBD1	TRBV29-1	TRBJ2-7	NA	TGCAGCGGTCTGGGACAGGGGAGAGGCGAGCAGTACTTC	CSGLGQGRGEQYF
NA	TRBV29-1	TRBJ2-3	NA	TGCAGCATTGATTTCTCAGATACGCAGTATTTT	CSIDFSDTQYF
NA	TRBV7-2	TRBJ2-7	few	TGTGCCAGCAGCCCCCAGGGGGGGCTCGCCTACGAGCAGTACTTC	CASSPQGGLAYEQYF
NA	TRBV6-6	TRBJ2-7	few	TGTGCCAGCAGTTATTACGCGAGCTCCGGGAACTACGAGCAGTACTTC	CASSYYASSGNYEQYF
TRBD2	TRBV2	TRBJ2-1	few	TGTGCCAGTGGACTAGCGTTCAATGAGCAGTTCTTC	CASGLAFNEQFF
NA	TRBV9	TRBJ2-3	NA	TGTGCCAGCAGCGTAGGAGGGGGGCCTAGCACAGATACGCAGTATTTT	CASSVGGGPSTDTQYF
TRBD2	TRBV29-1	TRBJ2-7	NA	TGCAGCGTGACTGGGGGACTAGCGGACTGCGAGCAGTACTTC	CSVTGGLADCEQYF
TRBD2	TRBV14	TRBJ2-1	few	TGTGCCAGCACCCATAGCGGGAGGTCCTACAATGAGCAGTTCTTC	CASTHSGRSYNEQFF
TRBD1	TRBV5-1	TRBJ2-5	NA	TGCGCCAGCAGCTTTCAGGGGGAACAAGAGACCCAGTACTTC	CASSFQGEQETQYF
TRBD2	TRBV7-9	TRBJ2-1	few	TGTGCCAGCAGCTTAGGCGGATTGGGACTACTATACAATGAGCAGTTCTTC	CASSLGGLGLLYNEQFF
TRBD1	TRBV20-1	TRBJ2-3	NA	TGCAGTGCTAGAGCGCTGGGGACAGGCCTTAGCACAGATACGCAGTATTTT	CSARALGTGLSTDTQYF
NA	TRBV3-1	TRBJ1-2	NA	TGTGCCAGCACGCAGGGTACCTATGGCTACACCTTC	CASTQGTYGYTF
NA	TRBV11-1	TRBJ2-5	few	TGTGCCAGCAGCTTAAGGAGTACAGGGAATGAAGAGACCCAGTACTTC	CASSLRSTGNEETQYF
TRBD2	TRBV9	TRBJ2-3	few	TGTGCCAGCAGCGTAACCGGGACTAGCGGGAGTTGGGCAGATACGCAGTATTTT	CASSVTGTSGSWADTQYF
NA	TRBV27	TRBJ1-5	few	TGTGCCAGCAGCCCGGACGGCTACAATCAGCCCCAGCATTTT	CASSPDGYNQPQHF
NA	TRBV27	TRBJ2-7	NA	TGTGCCAGCAGTTTAAGGGGATCTACCTCCTACGAGCAGTACTTC	CASSLRGSTSYEQYF
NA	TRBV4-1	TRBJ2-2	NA	TGCGCCAGCAGCCAAGTAGCCGGGGAGCTGTTTTTT	CASSQVAGELFF
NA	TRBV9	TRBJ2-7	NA	TGTGCCAGCAGCGTTGGGCAACCTCACTACGAGCAGTACTTC	CASSVGQPHYEQYF
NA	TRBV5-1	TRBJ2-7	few	TGCGCCAGCAGCTTGTTGATCCAGGGGTTGTCCTACAATGAGCAGTACTTC	CASSLLIQGLSYNEQYF
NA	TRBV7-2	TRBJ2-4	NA	TGTGCCAGCAGCTCCGGGGCCCAAAACATTCAGTACTTC	CASSSGAQNIQYF
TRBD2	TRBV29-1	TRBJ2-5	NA	TGCAGCGTTGAGGGGACTAGCGGGAGAGGGCGAGAGACCCAGTACTTC	CSVEGTSGRGRETQYF
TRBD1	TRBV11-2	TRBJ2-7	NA	TGTGCCAGCAGCGCCCGACAGGGGTACGAGCAGTACTTC	CASSARQGYEQYF
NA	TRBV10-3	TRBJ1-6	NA	TGTGCCATCAAGGGGTCGGGGAATTCACCCCTCCACTTT	CAIKGSGNSPLHF
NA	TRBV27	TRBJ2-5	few	TGTGCCAGCAGTCCATCTAGCGCCCCGGGTCAAGAGACCCAGTACTTC	CASSPSSAPGQETQYF
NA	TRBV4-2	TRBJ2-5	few	TGTGCCAGCAGCCAAGAATGGAGGGGAGAGACCCAGTACTTC	CASSQEWRGETQYF
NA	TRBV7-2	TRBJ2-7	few	TGTGCCAGCAGCTTCTGGTCCAGCTCCTACGAGCAGTACTTC	CASSFWSSSYEQYF
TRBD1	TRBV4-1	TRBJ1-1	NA	TGCGCCAGCACCTCGGGGGACAGGGAAGCTTTCTTT	CASTSGDREAFF
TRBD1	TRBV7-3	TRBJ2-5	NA	TGTGCCAGCAGTGCCGGACAGGGACAGACCCAGTACTTC	CASSAGQGQTQYF
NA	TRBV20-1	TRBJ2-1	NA	TGCAGTGCTCGGTACTACAATGAGCAGTTCTTC	CSARYYNEQFF
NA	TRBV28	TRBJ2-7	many	TGTGCCAGCAGGCGAGGAGGGGACTACGAGCAGTACTTC	CASRRGGDYEQYF
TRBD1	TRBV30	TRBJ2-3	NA	TGTGCCTGGAACCAGGGACAGGCTAGCACAGATACGCAGTATTTT	CAWNQGQASTDTQYF
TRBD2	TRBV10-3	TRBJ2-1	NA	TGTGCCATCAGTGAGATCTGGGGAGGGCCTGGCAATGAGCAGTTCTTC	CAISEIWGGPGNEQFF
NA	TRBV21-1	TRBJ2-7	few	TGTGCCAGCAGCATGTACCACGAGCAGTACTTC	CASSMYHEQYF
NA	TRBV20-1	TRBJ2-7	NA	TGCAGTGCTAAAAGGTTTGGGGCTAGCCCTCAAGCCGACTACGAGCAGTACTTC	CSAKRFGASPQADYEQYF
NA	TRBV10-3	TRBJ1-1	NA	TGTGCCATCAGAACAGGGCTCGGTGAAGCTTTCTTT	CAIRTGLGEAFF
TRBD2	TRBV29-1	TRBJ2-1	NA	TGCAGCGTTGACGGGACTAGCGGGAGTGGGTACAATGAGCAGTTCTTC	CSVDGTSGSGYNEQFF
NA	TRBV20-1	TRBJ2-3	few	TGCAGTGCTAGAGGAGACCTAATAAGCACAGATACGCAGTATTTT	CSARGDLISTDTQYF
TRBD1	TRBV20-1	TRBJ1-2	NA	TGCAGTGCATCACAGGGGGAAGGCTACACCTTC	CSASQGEGYTF
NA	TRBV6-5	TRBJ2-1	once	TGTGCCAGCAGACGGGACCTAATGGGCCATGAGCAGTTCTTC	CASRRDLMGHEQFF
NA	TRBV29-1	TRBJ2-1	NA	TGCAGCGTTGAAACAACAGGATGGGTATATGAGCAGTTCTTC	CSVETTGWVYEQFF
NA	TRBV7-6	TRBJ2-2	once	TGTGCCAGCAGCGCTCACAGGGTCGGGATCACCGGGGAGCTGTTTTTT	CASSAHRVGITGELFF
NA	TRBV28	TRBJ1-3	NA	TGTGCCAGCAGTTCTGGACAGCCCAGTGGCACCATATATTTT	CASSSGQPSGTIYF
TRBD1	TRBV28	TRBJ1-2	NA	TGTGCCAGCAGTAGACAGGGGAAATATGGCTACACCTTC	CASSRQGKYGYTF
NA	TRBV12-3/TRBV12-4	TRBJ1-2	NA	TGTGCCAGCAGCCGAGGGGCCGCCTCGATTTTTGGCTACACCTTC	CASSRGAASIFGYTF
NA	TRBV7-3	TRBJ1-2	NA	TGTGCCAGCAGCTCGGGACGGGCAGGAGGCTACACCTTC	CASSSGRAGGYTF